These 5 T cell receptor beta chains originate from one sample sequenced in a study of blood T cells in healthy people across ages. Together with a sample-barcoded 5' primer, a J-beta primer mix was included in a second PCR lasting roughly 6 to 12 cycles. TCRdb used MiXCR to reprocess the 5' RACE reads, holding one entry per CDR3 protein. The sample yields fewer than 900,000 distinct CDR3 sequences, 43% seen once. Sequenced material: blood. These receptors came from a woman between 55 and 75 years old in good health.

This clonotype was seen a single time. The chain joins TRBV21-1 to TRBJ2-7; the table's D call, TRBD1, was not checked against the DNA. TRBV21-1 represents a pseudogene. The CDR3 extends over 16 amino acids. The CDR3 nucleotides are TGTGCCAGCAGCAAATCCCGCCGGACAGCCTCCTACGAGCAGTACTTC. Its protein product is CASSKSRRTASYEQYF.

The chain uses TRBV20-1 and TRBJ2-1; a possible D gene is TRBD1 (5 bases). Trimming stripped 6 bases from V and 7 bases from J, with 19 bases between. The CDR3 is 14 residues long. Germline CDR1 reads DFQATT; CDR2 reads SNEGSKA (reference sequence). CDR3 coding DNA: TGCAGTGCCCTCACTACCCGAAGGGGAAATGAGCAGTTCTTC. Amino acids: CSALTTRRGNEQFF.

This clonotype was detected only a few times. The rearrangement uses TRBV7-2 and TRBJ1-1, with D uncertain. Germline V gene data show CDR1 as SGHTA and CDR2 as FQGNSA. The CDR3 covers 12 residues. The V and J ends lost 5 bases and 6 bases respectively, with 10 bases between them. The CDR3: CASSPLAPEAFF. In DNA form, the CDR3 reads TGTGCCAGCAGCCCCCTCGCCCCTGAAGCTTTCTTT.

J is TRBJ1-4 and V is TRBV6-5; TRBD1 might be the D (5 bases). Trimming left V 6 bases short and J 6 bases short, with 14 bases between. The CDR3 runs 14 residues. Germline V gene lookup returns CDR1 MNHEY and CDR2 SVGAGI. The CDR3 bases are TGTGCCAGCAGCTTAGTCCTAGGGGATGAAAAACTGTTTTTT. It translates to CASSLVLGDEKLFF.

The J gene is TRBJ2-2, the V gene TRBV9; the D gene is possibly TRBD1 (5 bases). Germline V lookup: CDR1 SGDLS, CDR2 YYNGEE. The CDR3 is 15 amino acids. V was pared by 0 bases and J by 3 bases, with 9 bases between. Here the CDR3 reads CASSVEDTYTGELFF. The CDR3, as DNA: TGTGCCAGCAGCGTAGAGGACACTTACACCGGGGAGCTGTTTTTT.